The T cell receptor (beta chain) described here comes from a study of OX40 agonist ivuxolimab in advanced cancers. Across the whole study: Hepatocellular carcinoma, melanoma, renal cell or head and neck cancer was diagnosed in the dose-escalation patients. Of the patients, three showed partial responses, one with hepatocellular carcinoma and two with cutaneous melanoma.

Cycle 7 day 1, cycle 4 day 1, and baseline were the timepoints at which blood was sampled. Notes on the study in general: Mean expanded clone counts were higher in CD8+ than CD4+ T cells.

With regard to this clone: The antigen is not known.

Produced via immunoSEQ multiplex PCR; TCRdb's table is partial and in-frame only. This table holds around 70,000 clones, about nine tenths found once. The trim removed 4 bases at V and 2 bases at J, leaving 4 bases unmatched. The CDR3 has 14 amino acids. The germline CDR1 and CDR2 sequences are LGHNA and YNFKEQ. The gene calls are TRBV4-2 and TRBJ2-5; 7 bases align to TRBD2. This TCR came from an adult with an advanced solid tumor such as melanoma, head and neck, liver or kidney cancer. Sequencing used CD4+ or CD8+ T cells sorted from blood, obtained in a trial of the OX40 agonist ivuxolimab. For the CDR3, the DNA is TGTGCCAGCAGCCGACTAGCCAGTCAAGAGACCCAGTACTTC. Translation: CASSRLASQETQYF.